The 10 T cell receptor beta chains below come from one sample, sequenced in a study of identical twins. TCRdb passed the 5' RACE reads through MiXCR, listing each CDR3 protein once. Here the sample spans around 340,000 distinct CDR3 sequences, 9% to 10% being singletons. Sequencing was performed on naive T cells sorted from blood. The receptors here all came from a woman in her forties or fifties in good health.

This chain uses TRBV5-6 with TRBJ2-7; maybe TRBD2 (6 bases). V was clipped by 4 bases and J by 4 bases, with 21 bases between them. The CDR3 extends over 16 amino acids. Germline V gene data show CDR1 as SGHDT and CDR2 as YYEEEE. DNA for the CDR3: TGTGCCAGCAGCCCAGGAGGGCTCCAGGGATTGTACGAGCAGTACTTC. Amino acid sequence: CASSPGGLQGLYEQYF.

This clonotype was seen only a few times. The chain combines TRBV2 with TRBJ1-1; D gene uncertain. The germline V gene encodes CDR1 SNHLY and CDR2 FYNNEI. The CDR3 sequence is 14 residues long. V was shortened by 7 bases and J by 5 bases, with 17 bases between the two germline ends. The CDR3 here is CASTRTSVETEAFF. CDR3 bases: TGTGCCAGCACCCGAACTTCTGTCGAAACTGAAGCTTTCTTT.

The chain joins TRBV4-2 to TRBJ2-7, with 11 bases aligning to TRBD2. V dropped 1 base and J dropped 5; count of bases not matched to a gene: 4. Germline CDR1 and CDR2: LGHNA and YNFKEQ. The CDR3 loop spans 15 amino acids. In DNA form, the CDR3 reads TGTGCCAGCAGCCAAGCACTAGCGGGAGTGGACGAGCAGTACTTC. It codes for CASSQALAGVDEQYF.

This chain connects TRBV15 to TRBJ1-5; 8 bases match TRBD1. V lost 4 bases and J lost 2; bases outside the gene matches: 25. The germline V gene has CDR1 LNHNV and CDR2 YYDKDF (reference sequence). The CDR3 consists of 22 residues. CDR3 DNA: TGTGCCACCAGCAAACAAACAGTGGGGCAGGGGGCGAGGGTGAGGGGCAATCAGCCCCAGCATTTT. Its translation: CATSKQTVGQGARVRGNQPQHF.

This clonotype was counted at least ten times. Compared with germline, one end of the junction differs, possibly owing to a read error. The V and J genes are TRBV5-1 and TRBJ2-3; unclear D gene. The CDR3 consists of 11 residues. Germline CDR1 and CDR2: SGHRS and YFSETQ. The CDR3 coding sequence is TGTGCCAGCAGTTTTGCAGATACGCAGTATTTT. Residues: CASSFADTQYF.

This clonotype occurred many times. V usage is TRBV28 and J usage is TRBJ2-7, with TRBD2 identical over 7 bases. The CDR3 is 14 residues long. Germline CDR1 is MDHEN and CDR2 is SYDVKM. With V trimmed by 10 bases and J by 5 bases, 14 bases remained unmatched. Written as DNA, the CDR3 is TGTGCCACCCTCTCGAGCGGGGCCTGGAACGAGCAGTACTTC. This encodes CATLSSGAWNEQYF.

The chain uses TRBV30 and TRBJ2-7; D is uncertain. CDR3 size: 11 residues. Germline CDR1 reads GTSNPN; CDR2 reads SVGIG (reference sequence). With 2 bases removed from V and 4 bases from J, the gap between germline ends came to 6 bases. CDR3 coding DNA: TGTGCCTGGAGTCCCTCTTACGAGCAGTACTTC. Translated, it gives CAWSPSYEQYF.

This clonotype was seen repeatedly, ten times or more. The rearrangement uses TRBV20-1 and TRBJ1-2; possibly TRBD1 for D (6 bases). V dropped 5 bases and J dropped 6 bases, with 13 bases sitting between them. The CDR3 spans 12 residues. Germline V gene sequence: CDR1 DFQATT, CDR2 SNEGSKA (reference sequence). Written as DNA, the CDR3 is TGCAGTGCTCTGGGACATAGGGATGGCTACACCTTC. As protein: CSALGHRDGYTF.

V gene TRBV10-3 combines with J gene TRBJ1-1, with 7 bases lining up with TRBD1. Germline-derived CDR1 and CDR2 are ENHRY and SYGVKD. CDR3 length: 14 amino acids. Unmatched junction bases numbered 2, after V lost 3 bases and J lost 1 base. Written as DNA, the CDR3 is TGTGCCATCAGTGAAAGACAGGGGAACACTGAAGCTTTCTTT. This encodes CAISERQGNTEAFF.

This clonotype appeared a few times. The gene calls are TRBV19 and TRBJ2-7; either TRBD1 or TRBD2 may fit D (5 bases each). Germline assignment: CDR1 LNHDA and CDR2 SQIVND (reference sequence). The CDR3 contains 13 residues. V was shortened by 7 bases and J by 3 bases, with 13 bases between the two germline ends. The CDR3 spells CASTKGPNYEQYF. The CDR3 nucleotides are TGTGCCAGTACCAAGGGACCTAACTACGAGCAGTACTTC.